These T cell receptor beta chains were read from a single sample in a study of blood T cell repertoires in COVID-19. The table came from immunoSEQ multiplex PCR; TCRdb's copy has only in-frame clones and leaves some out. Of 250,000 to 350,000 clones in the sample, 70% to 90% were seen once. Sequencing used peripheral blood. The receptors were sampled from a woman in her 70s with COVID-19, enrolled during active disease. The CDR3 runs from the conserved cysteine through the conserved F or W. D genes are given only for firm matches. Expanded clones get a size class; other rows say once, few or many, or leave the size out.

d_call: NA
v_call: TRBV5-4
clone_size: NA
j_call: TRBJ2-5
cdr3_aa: CASSPKTSSLGETQYF
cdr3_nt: TGTGCCAGCAGCCCTAAGACTAGTAGCCTTGGAGAGACCCAGTACTTC

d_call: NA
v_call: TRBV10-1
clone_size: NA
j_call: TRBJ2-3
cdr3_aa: CASSPGAQRGVGLAQYF
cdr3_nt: TGCGCCAGCAGCCCCGGAGCCCAGCGCGGGGTCGGGTTAGCGCAGTATTTT

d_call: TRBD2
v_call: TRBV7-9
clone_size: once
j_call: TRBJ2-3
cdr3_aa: CASSVLAGVSADTQYF
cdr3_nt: TGTGCCAGCAGCGTTCTAGCGGGGGTCAGCGCAGATACGCAGTATTTT

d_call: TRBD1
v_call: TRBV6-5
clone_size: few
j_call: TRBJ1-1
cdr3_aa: CASSTGTGTTEAFF
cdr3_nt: TGTGCCAGCAGTACCGGGACAGGGACCACTGAAGCTTTCTTT

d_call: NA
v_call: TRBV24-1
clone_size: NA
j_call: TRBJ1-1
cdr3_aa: CATSDLHRGDGAFF
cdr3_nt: TGTGCCACCAGTGATTTGCATCGCGGGGACGGAGCTTTCTTT

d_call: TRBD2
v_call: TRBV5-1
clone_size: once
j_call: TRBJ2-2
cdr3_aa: CASSLVPGGGELFF
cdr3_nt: TGCGCCAGCAGCTTGGTCCCGGGGGGCGGGGAGCTGTTTTTT

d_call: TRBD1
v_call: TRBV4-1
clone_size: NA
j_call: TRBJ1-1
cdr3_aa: CASGGTGGNTEAFF
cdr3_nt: TGCGCCAGCGGCGGAACAGGGGGGAACACTGAAGCTTTCTTT

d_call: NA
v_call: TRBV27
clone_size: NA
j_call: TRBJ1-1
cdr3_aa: CAIISGTEAFF
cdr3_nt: TGTGCCATCATTTCGGGCACTGAAGCTTTCTTT

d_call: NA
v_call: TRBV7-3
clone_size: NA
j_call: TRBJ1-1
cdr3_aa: CASSSGSGTEAFF
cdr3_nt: TGTGCCAGCAGCTCGGGCTCAGGGACTGAAGCTTTCTTT

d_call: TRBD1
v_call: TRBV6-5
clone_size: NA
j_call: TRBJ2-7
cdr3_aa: CASKRTGGIYEQYF
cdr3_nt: TGTGCCAGCAAAAGGACAGGGGGAATCTACGAGCAGTACTTC